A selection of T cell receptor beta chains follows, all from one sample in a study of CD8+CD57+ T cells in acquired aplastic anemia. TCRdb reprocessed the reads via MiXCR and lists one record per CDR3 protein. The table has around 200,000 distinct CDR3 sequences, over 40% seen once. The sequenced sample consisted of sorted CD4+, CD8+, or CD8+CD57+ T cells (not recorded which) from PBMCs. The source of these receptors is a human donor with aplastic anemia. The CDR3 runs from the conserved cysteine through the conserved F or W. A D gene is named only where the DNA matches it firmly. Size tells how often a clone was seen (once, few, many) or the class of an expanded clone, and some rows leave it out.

CDR3 protein: CASRPGDRAAFF
CDR3 DNA: TGTGCCAGCAGGCCTGGGGACAGGGCAGCTTTCTTT
V gene: TRBV2
J gene: TRBJ1-1
clone size: NA
D gene: TRBD1

CDR3 protein: CASSPPLKGFDEQYF
CDR3 DNA: TGTGCCAGCTCACCACCGTTAAAGGGGTTTGACGAGCAGTACTTC
V gene: TRBV18
J gene: TRBJ2-7
clone size: few
D gene: NA

CDR3 protein: CASGLDRGHSGELFF
CDR3 DNA: TGTGCTAGTGGTTTGGACAGGGGCCATAGCGGGGAGCTGTTTTTT
V gene: TRBV12-5
J gene: TRBJ2-2
clone size: NA
D gene: TRBD1

CDR3 protein: CASSSKTGSYGYTF
CDR3 DNA: TGTGCCAGCAGTTCCAAGACAGGGAGTTATGGCTACACCTTC
V gene: TRBV2
J gene: TRBJ1-2
clone size: many
D gene: TRBD1

CDR3 protein: CASGGDGYTF
CDR3 DNA: TGCGCCAGCGGCGGGGATGGCTACACCTTC
V gene: TRBV5-1
J gene: TRBJ1-2
clone size: many
D gene: NA

CDR3 protein: CASSVGWSVEVYEQYF
CDR3 DNA: TGTGCCAGCAGCGTAGGTTGGTCCGTCGAGGTCTACGAGCAGTACTTC
V gene: TRBV9
J gene: TRBJ2-7
clone size: many
D gene: NA

CDR3 protein: CSARMASGNTEAFF
CDR3 DNA: TGCAGTGCTAGAATGGCCTCGGGGAACACTGAAGCTTTCTTT
V gene: TRBV20-1
J gene: TRBJ1-1
clone size: many
D gene: NA

CDR3 protein: CAIRTAPSYEQYF
CDR3 DNA: TGTGCCATCAGGACAGCTCCCTCCTACGAGCAGTACTTC
V gene: TRBV10-3
J gene: TRBJ2-7
clone size: many
D gene: NA

CDR3 protein: CATSPSPGTLPGIAFF
CDR3 DNA: TGTGCCACCAGCCCCTCACCGGGGACCCTCCCTGGTATAGCTTTCTTT
V gene: TRBV15
J gene: TRBJ1-1
clone size: once
D gene: NA

CDR3 protein: CSASTGHYGYTF
CDR3 DNA: TGCAGTGCTAGCACAGGACACTATGGCTACACCTTC
V gene: TRBV20-1
J gene: TRBJ1-2
clone size: NA
D gene: NA

CDR3 protein: CASSQGTRGGNGYTF
CDR3 DNA: TGTGCCAGCAGTCAGGGGACGAGGGGAGGGAATGGCTACACCTTC
V gene: TRBV6-5
J gene: TRBJ1-2
clone size: NA
D gene: NA

CDR3 protein: CASSLVGATNEKLFF
CDR3 DNA: TGTGCCAGCAGCCTCGTAGGTGCGACTAATGAAAAACTGTTTTTT
V gene: TRBV7-9
J gene: TRBJ1-4
clone size: NA
D gene: NA

CDR3 protein: CATSSRTSGGSSSTDTQYF
CDR3 DNA: TGTGCCACCAGCAGCCGCACTAGCGGGGGTTCCTCTAGCACAGATACGCAGTATTTT
V gene: TRBV15
J gene: TRBJ2-3
clone size: NA
D gene: TRBD2

CDR3 protein: CASSPGTSLQETQYF
CDR3 DNA: TGTGCCAGCAGCCCGGGGACTAGCCTCCAAGAGACCCAGTACTTC
V gene: TRBV7-2
J gene: TRBJ2-5
clone size: NA
D gene: TRBD2

CDR3 protein: CASSAQGTGELFF
CDR3 DNA: TGTGCCAGCAGCGCCCAGGGGACCGGGGAGCTGTTTTTT
V gene: TRBV7-9
J gene: TRBJ2-2
clone size: many
D gene: NA

CDR3 protein: CASSSSGVGYDNQPQHF
CDR3 DNA: TGTGCCAGTAGTTCCTCAGGGGTTGGTTATGACAATCAGCCCCAGCATTTT
V gene: TRBV19
J gene: TRBJ1-5
clone size: many
D gene: NA

CDR3 protein: CASSLGGGPDTQYF
CDR3 DNA: TGTGCCAGCAGCTTAGGAGGTGGGCCAGATACGCAGTATTTT
V gene: TRBV11-2
J gene: TRBJ2-3
clone size: many
D gene: NA

CDR3 protein: CASSPPTGNYGYTF
CDR3 DNA: TGTGCCAGCAGCCCCCCGACAGGGAACTATGGCTACACCTTC
V gene: TRBV7-6
J gene: TRBJ1-2
clone size: NA
D gene: TRBD1

CDR3 protein: CASSFGLAGVETQYF
CDR3 DNA: TGTGCCAGCAGCTTTGGACTAGCGGGGGTTGAGACCCAGTACTTC
V gene: TRBV7-7
J gene: TRBJ2-5
clone size: once
D gene: TRBD2

CDR3 protein: CASSTDTVSTGSTEAFF
CDR3 DNA: TGTGCCAGTAGCACCGACACCGTGAGTACCGGGAGCACTGAAGCTTTCTTT
V gene: TRBV19
J gene: TRBJ1-1
clone size: NA
D gene: NA

CDR3 protein: CASQFDYNEQFF
CDR3 DNA: TGTGCTAGTCAATTCGACTACAATGAGCAGTTCTTC
V gene: TRBV12-5
J gene: TRBJ2-1
clone size: many
D gene: NA

CDR3 protein: CATGAPGGEQYF
CDR3 DNA: TGTGCCACCGGGGCCCCGGGCGGCGAGCAGTACTTC
V gene: TRBV24-1
J gene: TRBJ2-7
clone size: few
D gene: NA

CDR3 protein: CASSTRDRGQETQYF
CDR3 DNA: TGTGCCAGTAGTACCCGGGACAGGGGGCAAGAGACCCAGTACTTC
V gene: TRBV19
J gene: TRBJ2-5
clone size: NA
D gene: TRBD1

CDR3 protein: CASRLGLNTEAFF
CDR3 DNA: TGTGCCAGCAGGTTGGGTCTAAACACTGAAGCTTTCTTT
V gene: TRBV6-6
J gene: TRBJ1-1
clone size: NA
D gene: NA

CDR3 protein: CSATDRGAYNSPLHF
CDR3 DNA: TGCAGTGCCACGGACAGGGGGGCCTATAATTCACCCCTCCACTTT
V gene: TRBV20-1
J gene: TRBJ1-6
clone size: NA
D gene: TRBD1

CDR3 protein: CASTSPRGPYSNQPQHF
CDR3 DNA: TGTGCCAGTACCTCCCCACGGGGGCCTTATAGCAATCAGCCCCAGCATTTT
V gene: TRBV19
J gene: TRBJ1-5
clone size: many
D gene: NA

CDR3 protein: CASTDGPPNEKLFF
CDR3 DNA: TGTGCCAGTACCGACGGCCCACCTAATGAAAAACTGTTTTTT
V gene: TRBV19
J gene: TRBJ1-4
clone size: many
D gene: NA

CDR3 protein: CASATGGGYGYTF
CDR3 DNA: TGTGCCAGCGCCACAGGGGGCGGGTATGGCTACACCTTC
V gene: TRBV25-1
J gene: TRBJ1-2
clone size: NA
D gene: TRBD1

CDR3 protein: CASSREVSNSPLHF
CDR3 DNA: TGTGCCAGCAGCAGGGAGGTGAGCAATTCACCCCTCCACTTT
V gene: TRBV7-2
J gene: TRBJ1-6
clone size: NA
D gene: NA

CDR3 protein: CATSRGDRDVGYGYTF
CDR3 DNA: TGTGCCACCAGCCGGGGGGACAGGGATGTCGGCTATGGCTACACCTTC
V gene: TRBV15
J gene: TRBJ1-2
clone size: many
D gene: TRBD1

CDR3 protein: CASSQVGQGYEQYF
CDR3 DNA: TGTGCCAGCAGCCAAGTTGGACAGGGCTACGAGCAGTACTTC
V gene: TRBV4-2
J gene: TRBJ2-7
clone size: NA
D gene: TRBD1

CDR3 protein: CASSHLQGVNSPLHF
CDR3 DNA: TGTGCCAGCAGCCACCTACAGGGAGTTAATTCACCCCTCCACTTT
V gene: TRBV3-1
J gene: TRBJ1-6
clone size: many
D gene: NA

CDR3 protein: CATSPSEVLSYEQYF
CDR3 DNA: TGTGCCACAAGCCCTTCGGAGGTCCTCTCCTACGAGCAGTACTTC
V gene: TRBV19
J gene: TRBJ2-7
clone size: many
D gene: NA

CDR3 protein: CASSPGQLIFGRF
CDR3 DNA: TGTGCCAGCAGTCCGGGACAGCTTATCTTTGGCCGTTTC
V gene: TRBV2
J gene: TRBJ2-7
clone size: NA
D gene: TRBD1

CDR3 protein: CASSVGVGSDTQYF
CDR3 DNA: TGTGCCAGCAGCGTAGGAGTGGGATCCGATACGCAGTATTTT
V gene: TRBV7-2
J gene: TRBJ2-3
clone size: NA
D gene: NA

CDR3 protein: CASSPRGLAGGTYGYTF
CDR3 DNA: TGTGCCAGCAGCCCAAGGGGACTAGCGGGGGGTACCTATGGCTACACCTTC
V gene: TRBV7-2
J gene: TRBJ1-2
clone size: NA
D gene: NA

CDR3 protein: CASSLMGAPPYGYTF
CDR3 DNA: TGTGCCAGCAGTTTAATGGGGGCACCCCCCTATGGCTACACCTTC
V gene: TRBV12-3/TRBV12-4
J gene: TRBJ1-2
clone size: many
D gene: NA

CDR3 protein: CASSIGQGYGYTF
CDR3 DNA: TGTGCCAGTAGTATCGGCCAGGGTTATGGCTACACCTTC
V gene: TRBV19
J gene: TRBJ1-2
clone size: few
D gene: NA

CDR3 protein: CASSLVRGEYNEQFF
CDR3 DNA: TGTGCCAGCAGCTTAGTCCGGGGGGAATACAATGAGCAGTTCTTC
V gene: TRBV7-8
J gene: TRBJ2-1
clone size: many
D gene: TRBD2

CDR3 protein: CASSQGQVRTNEKLFF
CDR3 DNA: TGTGCCAGCAGCCAGGGACAGGTTCGCACTAATGAAAAACTGTTTTTT
V gene: TRBV4-2
J gene: TRBJ1-4
clone size: NA
D gene: TRBD1

CDR3 protein: CASSEPRVSGANVLTF
CDR3 DNA: TGTGCCAGCAGTGAGCCCAGGGTCTCCGGGGCCAACGTCCTGACTTTC
V gene: TRBV6-5
J gene: TRBJ2-6
clone size: NA
D gene: NA

CDR3 protein: CASSILGGNTEAFF
CDR3 DNA: TGTGCCAGTAGCATCCTCGGCGGTAACACTGAAGCTTTCTTT
V gene: TRBV19
J gene: TRBJ1-1
clone size: many
D gene: NA

CDR3 protein: CSATSGGGTGQPQHF
CDR3 DNA: TGCAGTGCTACCAGCGGTGGGGGGACGGGTCAGCCCCAGCATTTT
V gene: TRBV20-1
J gene: TRBJ1-5
clone size: NA
D gene: NA

CDR3 protein: CAWSPGPHTEAFF
CDR3 DNA: TGTGCCTGGTCCCCCGGACCTCACACTGAAGCTTTCTTT
V gene: TRBV30
J gene: TRBJ1-1
clone size: NA
D gene: NA

CDR3 protein: CASSPTENTGEQYF
CDR3 DNA: TGTGCCAGCAGCCCGACAGAGAACACCGGGGAGCAGTACTTC
V gene: TRBV7-2
J gene: TRBJ2-7
clone size: NA
D gene: NA

CDR3 protein: CASSLSTGSAEAFF
CDR3 DNA: TGTGCCAGCAGCTTAAGTACGGGATCGGCTGAAGCTTTCTTT
V gene: TRBV5-8
J gene: TRBJ1-1
clone size: many
D gene: NA

CDR3 protein: CASSPGAGPSGANGLTF
CDR3 DNA: TGTGCCAGCTCACCAGGGGCAGGTCCCTCTGGGGCCAACGGCCTGACTTTC
V gene: TRBV18
J gene: TRBJ2-6
clone size: NA
D gene: NA

CDR3 protein: CASSLGRGEDEKLFF
CDR3 DNA: TGTGCCAGCAGCTTAGGGCGAGGTGAGGATGAAAAACTGTTTTTT
V gene: TRBV7-9
J gene: TRBJ1-4
clone size: NA
D gene: NA

CDR3 protein: CASRATSGPGELFF
CDR3 DNA: TGTGCCAGCAGGGCAACTAGCGGCCCCGGGGAGCTGTTTTTT
V gene: TRBV2
J gene: TRBJ2-2
clone size: NA
D gene: TRBD2